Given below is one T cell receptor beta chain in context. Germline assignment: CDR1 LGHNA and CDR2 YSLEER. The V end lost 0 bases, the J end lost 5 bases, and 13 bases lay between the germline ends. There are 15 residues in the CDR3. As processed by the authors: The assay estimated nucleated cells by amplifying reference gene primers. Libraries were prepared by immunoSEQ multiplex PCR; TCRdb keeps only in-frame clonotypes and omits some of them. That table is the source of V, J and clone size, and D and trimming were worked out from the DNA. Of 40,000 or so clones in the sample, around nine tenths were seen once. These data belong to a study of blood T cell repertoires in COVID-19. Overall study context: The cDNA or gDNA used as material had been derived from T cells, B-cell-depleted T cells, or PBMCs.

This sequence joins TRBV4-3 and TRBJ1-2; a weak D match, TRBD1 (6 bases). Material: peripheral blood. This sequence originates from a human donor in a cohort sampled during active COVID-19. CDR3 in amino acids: CASSQEGGRTYGYTF. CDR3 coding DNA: TGCGCCAGCAGCCAAGAAGGGGGACGGACGTATGGCTACACCTTC.